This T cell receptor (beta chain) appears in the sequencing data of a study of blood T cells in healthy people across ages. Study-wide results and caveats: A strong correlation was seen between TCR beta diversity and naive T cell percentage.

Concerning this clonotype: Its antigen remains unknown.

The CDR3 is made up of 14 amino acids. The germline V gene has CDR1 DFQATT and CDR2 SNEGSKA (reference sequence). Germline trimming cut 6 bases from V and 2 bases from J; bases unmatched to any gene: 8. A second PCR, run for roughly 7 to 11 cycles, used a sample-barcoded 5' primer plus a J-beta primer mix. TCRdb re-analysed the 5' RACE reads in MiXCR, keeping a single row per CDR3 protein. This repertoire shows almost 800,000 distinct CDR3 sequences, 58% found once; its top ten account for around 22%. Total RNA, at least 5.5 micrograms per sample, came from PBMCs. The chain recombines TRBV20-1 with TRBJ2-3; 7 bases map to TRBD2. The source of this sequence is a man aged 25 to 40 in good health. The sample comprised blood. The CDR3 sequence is CSAPPSGNTDTQYF. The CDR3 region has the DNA TGCAGTGCCCCGCCTAGCGGAAACACAGATACGCAGTATTTT.